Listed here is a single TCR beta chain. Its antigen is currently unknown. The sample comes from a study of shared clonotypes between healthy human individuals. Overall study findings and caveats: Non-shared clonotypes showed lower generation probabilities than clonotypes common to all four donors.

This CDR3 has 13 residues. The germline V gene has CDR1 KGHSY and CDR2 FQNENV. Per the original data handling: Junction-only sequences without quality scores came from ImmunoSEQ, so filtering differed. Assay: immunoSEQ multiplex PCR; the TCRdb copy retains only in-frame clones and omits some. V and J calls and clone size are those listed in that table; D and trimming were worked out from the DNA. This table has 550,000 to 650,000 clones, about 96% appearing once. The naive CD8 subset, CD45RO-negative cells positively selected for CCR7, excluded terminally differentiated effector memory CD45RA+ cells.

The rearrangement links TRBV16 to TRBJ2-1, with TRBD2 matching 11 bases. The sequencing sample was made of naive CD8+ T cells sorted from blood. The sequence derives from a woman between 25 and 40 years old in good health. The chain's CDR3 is CAAGTSGYNEQFF. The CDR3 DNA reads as TGTGCTGCGGGGACTAGCGGTTACAATGAGCAGTTCTTC.